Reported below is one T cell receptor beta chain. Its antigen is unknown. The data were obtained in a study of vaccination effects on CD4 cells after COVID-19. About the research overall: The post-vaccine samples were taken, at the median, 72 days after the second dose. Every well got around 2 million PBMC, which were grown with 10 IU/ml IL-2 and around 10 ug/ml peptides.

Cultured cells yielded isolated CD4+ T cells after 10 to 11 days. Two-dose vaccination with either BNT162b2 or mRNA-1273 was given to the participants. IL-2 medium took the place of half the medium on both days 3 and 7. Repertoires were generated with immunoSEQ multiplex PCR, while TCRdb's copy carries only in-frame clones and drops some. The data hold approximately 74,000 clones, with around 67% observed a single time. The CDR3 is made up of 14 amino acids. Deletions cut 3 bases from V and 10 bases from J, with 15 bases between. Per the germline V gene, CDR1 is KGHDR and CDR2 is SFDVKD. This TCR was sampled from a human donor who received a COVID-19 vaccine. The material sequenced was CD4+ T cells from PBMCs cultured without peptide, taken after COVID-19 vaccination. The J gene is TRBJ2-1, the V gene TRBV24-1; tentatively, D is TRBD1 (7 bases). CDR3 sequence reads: CATSDATGRREQFF. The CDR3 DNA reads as TGTGCCACCAGTGATGCGACAGGGAGGCGGGAGCAGTTCTTC.